These 20 T cell receptor beta chains were sequenced from one sample in a study of response to subunit inactivated influenza vaccine. TCRdb used MiXCR to reprocess the RT-PCR reads, holding one entry per CDR3 protein. The sample carries a few hundred thousand distinct CDR3 sequences, about 11% recorded once. These data also featured in a second study, about T cells expressing NK-cell markers. This second study notes: Beta-chain TCR cDNA was generated via 5'RACE template switching with UMIs.

The sequencing here drew on PBMCs from blood, taken on the day of vaccination. These receptors were obtained from a man aged 45 to 65 who received an inactivated influenza vaccine.

The gene calls are TRBV7-2 and TRBJ2-1; perhaps TRBD1 as D (5 bases). Germline V CDR1 and CDR2: SGHTA, FQGNSA. The CDR3 totals 13 residues. Trimming took 6 bases from V and 5 from J, leaving 11 bases between them. Written as DNA, the CDR3 is TGTGCCAGCAGTCGACAGAAGGACAATGAGCAGTTCTTC. This codes for CASSRQKDNEQFF.

The chain is built from TRBV7-2 and TRBJ2-3; possible D gene TRBD1, 6 bases. The V gene's germline CDR1 is SGHTA and CDR2 FQGNSA. This CDR3 region has 15 residues. The V and J ends lost 5 bases and 2 bases respectively, with 14 bases between them. Here the CDR3 DNA reads TGTGCCAGCAGCCCGGACAGTAAATACACAGATACGCAGTATTTT. As protein: CASSPDSKYTDTQYF.

The V call is TRBV7-6, the J call TRBJ2-5, with D possibly matching TRBD1 (5 bases). Germline V gene data show CDR1 as SGHVS and CDR2 as FNYEAQ. V dropped 5 bases and J dropped 8 bases, with 15 bases sitting between them. CDR3 length equals 13 residues. The CDR3 is CASSQTESSTQYF. As DNA, the CDR3 is TGTGCCAGCAGCCAGACAGAATCGAGTACCCAGTACTTC.

This clonotype was seen more than once but under ten times. This chain uses TRBV20-1 with TRBJ1-1; 8 nucleotides align to TRBD1. The V gene end was trimmed by 6 bases and the J gene end by 4 bases; junction bases not matched to a gene: 4. This CDR3 is built from 12 residues. The germline gives CDR1 DFQATT, CDR2 SNEGSKA (reference sequence). The CDR3 bases are TGCAGTGCAATGGACAGGGTCACTGAAGCTTTCTTT. Translating gives CSAMDRVTEAFF.

This rearrangement joins TRBV25-1 to TRBJ2-7; D may be TRBD1 or TRBD2 (5 bases each). Trimming took 1 base from V and 7 from J, leaving 17 bases between them. Germline values: CDR1 MGHDK, CDR2 SYGVNS. The CDR3 has 15 amino acids. CDR3 sequence reads: CASSEWRGAEGEQYF. CDR3 DNA sequence: TGTGCCAGCAGTGAATGGAGAGGGGCCGAGGGGGAGCAGTACTTC.

This clonotype was detected only a few times. The chain links TRBV7-2 to TRBJ1-2, with D hard to call. The CDR3 spans 15 residues. Per the germline V gene, CDR1 is SGHTA and CDR2 is FQGNSA. Trimming shortened V by 5 bases and J by 2 bases, and 15 bases separated the two germline ends. Written as DNA, the CDR3 is TGTGCCAGCAGCCAACGGGAATTCTTAAACTATGGCTACACCTTC. Protein: CASSQREFLNYGYTF. Together with reference TRBV7-2 and TRBJ1-2, the CDR3 gives the full variable domain: GAGVSQSPSNKVTEKGKDVELRCDPISGHTALYWYRQSLGQGLEFLIYFQGNSAPDKSGLPSDRFSAERTGGSVSTLTIQRTQQEDSAVYLCASSQREFLNYGYTFGSGTRLTVV.

This clonotype has only a few counts. The V gene is TRBV5-1, the J gene TRBJ2-7; 11 bases fit TRBD1. The germline V gene encodes CDR1 SGHRS and CDR2 YFSETQ. The ends lost 3 bases at V and 5 bases at J; junction bases unmatched: 7. The CDR3 length is 15 residues. CDR3 protein: CASSSGTGGFHEQYF. DNA for the CDR3: TGCGCCAGCAGCTCCGGGACAGGGGGTTTCCACGAGCAGTACTTC.

In nucleotides, the CDR3 is TGTGCCTGGAGTGTACCAAGGGGGCAGCATGAAAAACTGTTTTTT. Protein sequence: CAWSVPRGQHEKLFF. The genes are TRBV30 and TRBJ1-4; 7 bases line up with TRBD1. Germline lookup yields CDR1 GTSNPN and CDR2 SVGIG (reference sequence). V shed 0 bases and J 6 bases; nucleotides not matched to a gene: 7. CDR3 size: 15 residues.

This clonotype was picked up a small number of times. The rearrangement links TRBV20-1 to TRBJ2-3; 10 bases map to TRBD2. V shed 1 base and J 1 base; nucleotides not matched to a gene: 5. The CDR3 has 16 residues. The germline V gene encodes CDR1 DFQATT and CDR2 SNEGSKA (reference sequence). The CDR3 nucleotides are TGCAGTGCTAGAGGGGGCCTAGCGGGAGGCACAGATACGCAGTATTTT. This gives the protein CSARGGLAGGTDTQYF.

This clonotype showed up just a few times. This rearrangement joins TRBV6-1 to TRBJ1-1; no definite D call. Trimming pared 2 bases from V and 5 bases from J, leaving 9 bases between. The CDR3 runs 13 residues. The germline V gene has CDR1 MNHNS and CDR2 SASEGT. CDR3: CASSEFGWTEAFF. DNA for the CDR3: TGTGCCAGCAGTGAATTCGGATGGACTGAAGCTTTCTTT.

This clonotype was counted only a few times. The chain employs TRBV20-1 and TRBJ2-7, with TRBD2 matching over 12 bases. The V gene's germline CDR1 is DFQATT and CDR2 SNEGSKA (reference sequence). With 4 bases clipped from V and 3 bases from J, the junction kept 4 bases outside the gene matches. This CDR3 is 14 amino acids long. The CDR3, as DNA: TGCAGTGCTACAGGACTAGCGGGGATCTACGAGCAGTACTTC. Protein: CSATGLAGIYEQYF.

V gene TRBV13 combines with J gene TRBJ2-5; D is perhaps TRBD1 or TRBD2 (5 bases each). The CDR3 sequence is 15 residues long. V was pared by 3 bases and J by 5 bases, with 16 bases between. Germline CDR1 is PRHDT and CDR2 is FYEKMQ (reference sequence). This chain's CDR3 is CASSFLRGQPETQYF. DNA for the CDR3: TGTGCCAGCAGCTTCTTACGGGGCCAGCCGGAGACCCAGTACTTC.

The chain recombines TRBV20-1 with TRBJ2-1; TRBD2 matches at 8 bases. CDR1 is DFQATT and CDR2 is SNEGSKA in the germline V gene (reference sequence). V trimming: 5 bases; J trimming: 4 bases; junction bases outside the gene matches: 10. CDR3 length: 15 amino acids. The CDR3 DNA sequence: TGCAGTGCTCCCAGGCGGGGGGTTACATACAATGAGCAGTTCTTC. Residues: CSAPRRGVTYNEQFF.

Only one count was recorded for this clonotype. The chain links TRBV30 to TRBJ2-7, with 13 bases matching TRBD2. The CDR3 is 14 amino acids. Per the germline V gene, CDR1 is GTSNPN and CDR2 is SVGIG (reference sequence). The ends lost 4 bases at V and 5 bases at J; junction bases unmatched: 5. CDR3 nucleotides: TGTGCCTGGATTAGGACTAGCGGGAGCAACGAGCAGTACTTC. It yields the protein CAWIRTSGSNEQYF.

The chain joins TRBV6-2 or TRBV6-3 to TRBJ2-3; unclear D gene. CDR1 is MNHEY, CDR2 SVGEGT, per germline. This CDR3 has 17 amino acids. Trimming shortened V by 0 bases and J by 0 bases, and 13 bases separated the two germline ends. As DNA, the CDR3 is TGTGCCAGCAGTTACTCAGCAGGTCTCCCTAGCACAGATACGCAGTATTTT. Protein sequence: CASSYSAGLPSTDTQYF.

V is TRBV6-1 and J is TRBJ2-4; the D call may be TRBD1 or TRBD2 (5 bases each). Deletions cut 6 bases from V and 3 bases from J, with 15 bases between. The germline V gene encodes CDR1 MNHNS and CDR2 SASEGT. The CDR3 consists of 15 residues. The CDR3 protein is CASSRDGIGKNIQYF. The CDR3 bases are TGTGCCAGCAGCAGGGACGGGATAGGCAAAAACATTCAGTACTTC.

This sequence joins TRBV20-1 and TRBJ2-7; 8 bases line up with TRBD2. Germline V gene sequence: CDR1 DFQATT, CDR2 SNEGSKA (reference sequence). This CDR3 is built from 14 residues. V dropped 5 bases and J dropped 3; count of bases not matched to a gene: 9. CDR3 sequence reads: CSAPPSGSGYEQYF. The CDR3 DNA follows: TGCAGTGCTCCCCCGAGCGGGAGTGGCTACGAGCAGTACTTC.

The chain joins TRBV20-1 to TRBJ2-5; no clear D. The CDR3 loop spans 13 amino acids. The V gene's germline CDR1 is DFQATT and CDR2 SNEGSKA (reference sequence). V was trimmed by 4 bases and J by 3 bases, leaving 12 bases between them. This chain's CDR3 is CSAMRTAKETQYF. The DNA for the CDR3 is TGCAGTGCTATGCGGACGGCGAAAGAGACCCAGTACTTC.

The chain carries TRBV29-1 and TRBJ2-1; the D gene is possibly TRBD2 (5 bases). In germline, CDR1 is SQVTM, CDR2 ANQGSEA. CDR3 length: 12 residues. Trimming removed 6 bases at V and 3 bases at J, with 9 bases between. CDR3 coding DNA: TGCAGCGTCCGGACTTTCTACAATGAGCAGTTCTTC. This encodes CSVRTFYNEQFF.

This clonotype was counted only a few times. This chain connects TRBV27 to TRBJ1-2; D not resolved. Per the germline V gene, CDR1 is MNHEY and CDR2 is SMNVEV (reference sequence). The V end was cut by 0 bases, the J end by 4 bases, with 9 bases between. This CDR3 is 14 amino acids long. DNA of the CDR3: TGTGCCAGCAGTTTATCGAGTCCCGGCTATGGCTACACCTTC. This encodes CASSLSSPGYGYTF.